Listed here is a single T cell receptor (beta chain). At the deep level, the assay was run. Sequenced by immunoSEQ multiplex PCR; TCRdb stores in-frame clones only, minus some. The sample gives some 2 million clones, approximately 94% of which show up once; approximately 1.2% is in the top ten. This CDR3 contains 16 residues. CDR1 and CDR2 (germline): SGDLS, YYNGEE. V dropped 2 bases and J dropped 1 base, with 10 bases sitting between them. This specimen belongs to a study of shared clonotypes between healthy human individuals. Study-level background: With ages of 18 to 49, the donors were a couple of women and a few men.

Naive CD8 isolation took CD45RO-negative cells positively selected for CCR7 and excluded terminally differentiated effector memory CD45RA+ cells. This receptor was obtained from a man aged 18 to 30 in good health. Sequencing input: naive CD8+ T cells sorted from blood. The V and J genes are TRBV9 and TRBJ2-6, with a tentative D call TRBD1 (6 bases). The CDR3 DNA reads TGTGCCAGCAGCGTTGATGGGACATCTGGGGCCAACGTCCTGACTTTC. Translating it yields CASSVDGTSGANVLTF. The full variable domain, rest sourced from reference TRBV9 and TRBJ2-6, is DSGVTQTPKHLITATGQRVTLRCSPRSGDLSVYWYQQSLDQGLQFLIQYYNGEERAKGNILERFSAQQFPDLHSELNLSSLELGDSALYFCASSVDGTSGANVLTFGAGSRLTVL.